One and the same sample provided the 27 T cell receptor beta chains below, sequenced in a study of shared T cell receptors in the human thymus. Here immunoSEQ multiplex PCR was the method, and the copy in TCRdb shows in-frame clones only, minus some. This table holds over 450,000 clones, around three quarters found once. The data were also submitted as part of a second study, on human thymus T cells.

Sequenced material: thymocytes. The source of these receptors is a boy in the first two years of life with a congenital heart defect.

The CDR3 loop reads CASSLPGGQAPHGYTF. As DNA, the CDR3 is TGTGCCAGCAGCTTGCCGGGGGGGCAGGCCCCCCATGGCTACACCTTC. The rearrangement uses TRBV5-6 and TRBJ1-2; perhaps TRBD1 as D (6 bases). Germline CDR1 SGHDT, CDR2 YYEEEE. V shed 1 base and J shed 6 bases, with 19 bases lying between them. CDR3 size: 16 residues.

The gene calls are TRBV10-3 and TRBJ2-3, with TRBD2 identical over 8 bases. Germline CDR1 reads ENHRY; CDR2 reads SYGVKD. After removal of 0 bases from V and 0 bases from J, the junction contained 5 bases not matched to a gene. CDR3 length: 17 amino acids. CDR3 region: CAISESREGSSTDTQYF. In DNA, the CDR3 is TGTGCCATCAGTGAGTCTCGGGAGGGGTCTAGCACAGATACGCAGTATTTT.

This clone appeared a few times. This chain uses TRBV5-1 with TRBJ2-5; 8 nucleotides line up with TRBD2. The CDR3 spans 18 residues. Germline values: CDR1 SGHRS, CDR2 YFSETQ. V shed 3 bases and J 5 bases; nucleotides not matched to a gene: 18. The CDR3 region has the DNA TGCGCCAGCAGCTGGGGAGCGGGAGAATCGGTTACGAGGGAGACCCAGTACTTC. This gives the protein CASSWGAGESVTRETQYF.

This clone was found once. The CDR3 coding sequence is TGTGCCAGTAGTATGGCCGGGACTAGCGGTTGGAGGCGCTACAATGAGCAGTTCTTC. Its translation: CASSMAGTSGWRRYNEQFF. The chain uses TRBV19 and TRBJ2-1; 11 bases align to TRBD2. CDR3 length: 19 residues. From germline, CDR1 is LNHDA and CDR2 SQIVND (reference sequence). The ends lost 3 bases at V and 3 bases at J; junction bases unmatched: 13.

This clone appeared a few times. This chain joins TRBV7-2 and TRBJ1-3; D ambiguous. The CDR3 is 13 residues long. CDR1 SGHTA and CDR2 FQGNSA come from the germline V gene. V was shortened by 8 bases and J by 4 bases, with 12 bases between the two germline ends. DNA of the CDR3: TGTGCCAGCTCAAAGGGAGGGGGAAACACCATATATTTT. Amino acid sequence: CASSKGGGNTIYF.

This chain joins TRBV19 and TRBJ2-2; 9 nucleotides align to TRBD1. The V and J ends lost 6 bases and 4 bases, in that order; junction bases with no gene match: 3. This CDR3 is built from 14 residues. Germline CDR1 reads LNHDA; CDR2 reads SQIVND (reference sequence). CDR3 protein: CASRTGGVTGELFF. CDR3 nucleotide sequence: TGTGCCAGTAGGACAGGGGGGGTCACCGGGGAGCTGTTTTTT.

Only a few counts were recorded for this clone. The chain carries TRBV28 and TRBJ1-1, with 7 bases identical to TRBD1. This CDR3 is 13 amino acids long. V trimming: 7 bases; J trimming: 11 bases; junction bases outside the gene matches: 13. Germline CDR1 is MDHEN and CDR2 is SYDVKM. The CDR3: CASKLTGNLFAFF. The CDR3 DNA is TGTGCCAGCAAACTGACAGGGAATTTGTTTGCTTTCTTT.

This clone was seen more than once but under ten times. The CDR3 DNA reads as TGTGCCAGCAGTTTGCGGCCCAGGGGGTGCGAGCAGTACTTC. It yields the protein CASSLRPRGCEQYF. The chain employs TRBV28 and TRBJ2-7; TRBD1 agrees at 7 bases. The V segment lost 3 bases and the J segment 6 bases; nucleotides outside the gene matches: 8. The CDR3 is made up of 14 amino acids. Germline CDR1 is MDHEN and CDR2 is SYDVKM. The full variable domain, rest sourced from reference TRBV28 and TRBJ2-7, is DVKVTQSSRYLVKRTGEKVFLECVQDMDHENMFWYRQDPGLGLRLIYFSYDVKMKEKGDIPEGYSVSREKKERFSLILESASTNQTSMYLCASSLRPRGCEQYFGPGTRLTVT.

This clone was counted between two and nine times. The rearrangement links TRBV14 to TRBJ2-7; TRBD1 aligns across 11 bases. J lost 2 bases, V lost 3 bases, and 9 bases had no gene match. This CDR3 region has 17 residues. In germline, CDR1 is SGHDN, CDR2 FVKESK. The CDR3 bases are TGTGCCAGCAGCCAGTCCCCCGGGACAGGGGGGCCCTACGAGCAGTACTTC. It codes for CASSQSPGTGGPYEQYF.

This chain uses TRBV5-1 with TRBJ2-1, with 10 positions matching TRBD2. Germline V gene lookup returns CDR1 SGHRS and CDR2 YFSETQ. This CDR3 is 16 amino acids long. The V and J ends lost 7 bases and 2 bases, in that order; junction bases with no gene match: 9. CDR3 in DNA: TGCGCCAGCCAACCCACTAGCGGGACCCCCTACAATGAGCAGTTCTTC. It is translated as CASQPTSGTPYNEQFF.

The CDR3 nucleotides read TGCGCCAGCAGCTCCCCCCAGCTCGGACTAGCGGGAGTCGGGGAGCTGTTTTTT. Amino acid sequence: CASSSPQLGLAGVGELFF. The rearrangement uses TRBV5-1 and TRBJ2-2; 13 positions match TRBD2. The length of the CDR3 is 18 residues. CDR1 is SGHRS, CDR2 YFSETQ, per germline. Trimming at V came to 3 bases and at J to 7 bases, leaving 12 bases not matched to a gene.

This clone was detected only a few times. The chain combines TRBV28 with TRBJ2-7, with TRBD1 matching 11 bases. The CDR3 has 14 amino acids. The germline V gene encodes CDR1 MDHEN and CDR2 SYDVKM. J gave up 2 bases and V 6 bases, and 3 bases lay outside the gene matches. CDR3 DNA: TGTGCCAGCAGGCGGACAGGGGGCCCCTACGAGCAGTACTTC. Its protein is CASRRTGGPYEQYF.

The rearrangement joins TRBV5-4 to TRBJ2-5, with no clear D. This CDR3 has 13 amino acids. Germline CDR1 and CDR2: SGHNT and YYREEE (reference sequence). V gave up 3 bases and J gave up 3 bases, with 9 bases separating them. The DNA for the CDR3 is TGTGCCAGCAGCTCGAATAACAAAGAGACCCAGTACTTC. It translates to CASSSNNKETQYF. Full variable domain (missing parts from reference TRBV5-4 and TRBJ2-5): ETGVTQSPTHLIKTRGQQVTLRCSSQSGHNTVSWYQQALGQGPQFIFQYYREEENGRGNFPPRFSGLQFPNYSSELNVNALELDDSALYLCASSSNNKETQYFGPGTRLLVL.

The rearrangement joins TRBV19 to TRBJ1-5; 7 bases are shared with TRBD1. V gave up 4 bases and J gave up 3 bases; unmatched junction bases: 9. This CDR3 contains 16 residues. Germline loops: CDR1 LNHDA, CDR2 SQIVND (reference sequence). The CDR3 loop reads CASSTGSGTVNQPQHF. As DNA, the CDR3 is TGTGCCAGTAGTACCGGATCCGGGACAGTCAATCAGCCCCAGCATTTT.

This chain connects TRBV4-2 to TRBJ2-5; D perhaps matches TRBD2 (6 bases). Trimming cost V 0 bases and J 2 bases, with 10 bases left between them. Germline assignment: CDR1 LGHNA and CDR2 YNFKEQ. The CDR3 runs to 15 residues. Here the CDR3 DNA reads TGTGCCAGCAGCCAAGATAGGCGGGGTCAAGAGACCCAGTACTTC. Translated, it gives CASSQDRRGQETQYF.

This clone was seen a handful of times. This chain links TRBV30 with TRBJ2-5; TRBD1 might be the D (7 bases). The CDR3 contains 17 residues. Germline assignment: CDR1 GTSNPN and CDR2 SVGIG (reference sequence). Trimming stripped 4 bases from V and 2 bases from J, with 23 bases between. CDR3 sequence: CAWKGAVHRDFQETQYF. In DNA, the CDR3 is TGTGCCTGGAAGGGGGCCGTTCACCGGGACTTTCAAGAGACCCAGTACTTC.

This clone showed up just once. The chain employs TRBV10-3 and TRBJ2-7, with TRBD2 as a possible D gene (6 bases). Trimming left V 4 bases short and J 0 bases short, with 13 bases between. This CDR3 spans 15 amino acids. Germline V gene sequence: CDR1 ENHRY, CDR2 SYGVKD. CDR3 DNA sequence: TGTGCCATCAGTGTCCCGGGGAGGATCTCCTACGAGCAGTACTTC. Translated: CAISVPGRISYEQYF.

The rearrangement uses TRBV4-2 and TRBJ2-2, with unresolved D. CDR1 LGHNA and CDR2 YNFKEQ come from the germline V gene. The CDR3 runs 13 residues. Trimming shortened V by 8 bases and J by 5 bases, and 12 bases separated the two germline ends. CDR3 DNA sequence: TGTGCCAGCCAACCCGGTGTTACCGGGGAGCTGTTTTTT. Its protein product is CASQPGVTGELFF.

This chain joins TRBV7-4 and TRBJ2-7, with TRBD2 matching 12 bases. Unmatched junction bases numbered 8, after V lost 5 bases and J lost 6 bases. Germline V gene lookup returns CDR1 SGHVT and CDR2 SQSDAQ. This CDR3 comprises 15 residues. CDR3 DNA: TGTGCCAGCAGCCCCAGACTAGCGGGAGAGTTCGAGCAGTACTTC. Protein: CASSPRLAGEFEQYF.

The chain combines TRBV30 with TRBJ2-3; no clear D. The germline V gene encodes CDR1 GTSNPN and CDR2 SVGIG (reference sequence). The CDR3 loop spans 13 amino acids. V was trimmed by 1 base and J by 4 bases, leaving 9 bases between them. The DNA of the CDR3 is TGTGCCTGGAGTGAGCATCTCCCAGATACGCAGTATTTT. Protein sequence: CAWSEHLPDTQYF. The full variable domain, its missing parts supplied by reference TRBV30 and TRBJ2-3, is SQTIHQWPATLVQPVGSPLSLECTVEGTSNPNLYWYRQAAGRGLQLLFYSVGIGQISSEVPQNLSASRPQDRQFILSSKKLLLSDSGFYLCAWSEHLPDTQYFGPGTRLTVL.

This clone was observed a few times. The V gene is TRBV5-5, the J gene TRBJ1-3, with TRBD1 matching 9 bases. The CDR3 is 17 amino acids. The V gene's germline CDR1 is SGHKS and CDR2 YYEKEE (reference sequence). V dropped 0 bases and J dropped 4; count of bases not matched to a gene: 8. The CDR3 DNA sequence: TGTGCCAGCAGCTTGGACGGGACAGGGACGCGAGGAAACACCATATATTTT. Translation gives CASSLDGTGTRGNTIYF. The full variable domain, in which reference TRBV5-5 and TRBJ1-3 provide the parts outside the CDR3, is DAGVTQSPTHLIKTRGQQVTLRCSPISGHKSVSWYQQVLGQGPQFIFQYYEKEERGRGNFPDRFSARQFPNYSSELNVNALLLGDSALYLCASSLDGTGTRGNTIYFGEGSWLTVV.

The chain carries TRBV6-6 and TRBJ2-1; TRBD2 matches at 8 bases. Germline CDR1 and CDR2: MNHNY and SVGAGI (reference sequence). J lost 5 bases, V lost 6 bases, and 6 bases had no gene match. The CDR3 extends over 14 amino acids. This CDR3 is CASSHGRANNEQFF. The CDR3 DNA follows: TGTGCCAGCAGCCACGGGAGGGCTAACAATGAGCAGTTCTTC.

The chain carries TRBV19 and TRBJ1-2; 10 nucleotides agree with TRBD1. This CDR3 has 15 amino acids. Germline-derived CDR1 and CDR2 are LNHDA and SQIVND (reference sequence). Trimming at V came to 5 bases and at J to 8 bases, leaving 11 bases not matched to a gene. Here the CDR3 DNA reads TGTGCCAGTAGTTCCTCCGGGACAGGGGTAGGAGGCTACACCTTC. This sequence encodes CASSSSGTGVGGYTF.

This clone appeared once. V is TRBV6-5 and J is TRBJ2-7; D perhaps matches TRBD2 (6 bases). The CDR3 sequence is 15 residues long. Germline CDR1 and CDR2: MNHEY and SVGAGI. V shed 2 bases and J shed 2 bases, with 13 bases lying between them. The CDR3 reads CASSYAGLVTYEQYF. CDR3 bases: TGTGCCAGCAGTTACGCGGGGTTGGTAACCTACGAGCAGTACTTC.

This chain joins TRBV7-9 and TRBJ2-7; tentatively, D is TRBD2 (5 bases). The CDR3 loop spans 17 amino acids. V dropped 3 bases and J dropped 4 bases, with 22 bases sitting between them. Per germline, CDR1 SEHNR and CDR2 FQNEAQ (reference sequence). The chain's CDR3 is CASSLRRRKDGPYEQYF. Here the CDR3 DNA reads TGTGCCAGCAGCTTGCGACGGAGGAAGGACGGACCTTACGAGCAGTACTTC.

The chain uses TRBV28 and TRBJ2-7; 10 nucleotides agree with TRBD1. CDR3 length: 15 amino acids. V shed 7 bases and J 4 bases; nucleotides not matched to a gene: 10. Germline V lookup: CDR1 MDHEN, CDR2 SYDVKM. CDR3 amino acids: CASTHAGTGDYEQYF. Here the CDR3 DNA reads TGTGCCAGCACCCATGCCGGGACAGGGGATTACGAGCAGTACTTC.

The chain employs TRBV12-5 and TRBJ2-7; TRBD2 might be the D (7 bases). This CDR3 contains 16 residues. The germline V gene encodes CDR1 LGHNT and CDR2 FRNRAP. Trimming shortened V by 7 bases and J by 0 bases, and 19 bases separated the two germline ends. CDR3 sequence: CASALGASGFSYEQYF. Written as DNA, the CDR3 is TGTGCTAGTGCCCTGGGGGCTAGCGGATTCTCCTACGAGCAGTACTTC.